This is a list of T cell receptor beta chains from one sample in a study of T cell repertoires in cytomegalovirus infection. TCRdb re-called the reads with MiXCR, one entry per CDR3 protein. The sample has about 490,000 distinct CDR3 sequences; approximately 15% are singletons. The specimen sequenced was CD8+ T cells from PBMCs. Source of these receptors: a human donor in good health (CMV status not recorded). Some clones in this sample may be carry-over from other donors' samples. CDR3s include the opening cysteine and the closing phenylalanine or tryptophan. A D gene is named only where the DNA matches it firmly. Rows may omit the clone size; those that give it use once, few, many or a size class.

cdr3_nt: TGTGCCAGCAGCCGACAAAGCAGTTACTCCTACGAGCAGTACTTC
cdr3_aa: CASSRQSSYSYEQYF
cdr3_length: 15
d_call: NA
v_call: TRBV7-9
clone_size: many
j_call: TRBJ2-7

cdr3_nt: TGCGCCAGCAGCATCTCCTGGACTAGCGCTGAAACATACGAGCAGTACTTC
cdr3_aa: CASSISWTSAETYEQYF
cdr3_length: 17
d_call: TRBD2
v_call: TRBV5-1
clone_size: NA
j_call: TRBJ2-7

cdr3_nt: TGCGCCAGCAGCCAAGGTGGGGATGCTGGAAACACCATATATTTT
cdr3_aa: CASSQGGDAGNTIYF
cdr3_length: 15
d_call: NA
v_call: TRBV4-3
clone_size: NA
j_call: TRBJ1-3

cdr3_nt: TGTGCCAGCAGTTCTGAGGCCAGGCCCGGTAGAGAGACCCAGTACTTC
cdr3_aa: CASSSEARPGRETQYF
cdr3_length: 16
d_call: NA
v_call: TRBV12-3/TRBV12-4
clone_size: many
j_call: TRBJ2-5

cdr3_nt: TGTGCCAGCAGCCTGGAAGGACACACAGATACGCAGTATTTT
cdr3_aa: CASSLEGHTDTQYF
cdr3_length: 14
d_call: NA
v_call: TRBV7-2
clone_size: many
j_call: TRBJ2-3

cdr3_nt: TGCAGTGCTAGAGTTCCGGGGGCCTCCTACAATGAGCAGTTCTTC
cdr3_aa: CSARVPGASYNEQFF
cdr3_length: 15
d_call: NA
v_call: TRBV20-1
clone_size: once
j_call: TRBJ2-1

cdr3_nt: TGTGCCAGCAGGGGACGATTAGACACTGAAGCTTTCTTT
cdr3_aa: CASRGRLDTEAFF
cdr3_length: 13
d_call: NA
v_call: TRBV6-6
clone_size: many
j_call: TRBJ1-1

cdr3_nt: TGTGCCAGCAGCTTATTACAGGTTGCTGGGGCCAACGTCCTGACTTTC
cdr3_aa: CASSLLQVAGANVLTF
cdr3_length: 16
d_call: NA
v_call: TRBV7-9
clone_size: NA
j_call: TRBJ2-6

cdr3_nt: TGTGCCAGCAGCCAAGACCCTAACTATGGCTACACCTTC
cdr3_aa: CASSQDPNYGYTF
cdr3_length: 13
d_call: NA
v_call: TRBV14
clone_size: many
j_call: TRBJ1-2

cdr3_nt: TGCGCCAGCAGCCTGCAAGCAGTCCTTACCTACGAGCAGTACTTC
cdr3_aa: CASSLQAVLTYEQYF
cdr3_length: 15
d_call: NA
v_call: TRBV4-1
clone_size: NA
j_call: TRBJ2-7

cdr3_nt: TGTGCAAGCAGGGGACGGGTTGAATACGATGAGCAGTTCTTC
cdr3_aa: CASRGRVEYDEQFF
cdr3_length: 14
d_call: NA
v_call: TRBV12-3/TRBV12-4
clone_size: NA
j_call: TRBJ2-1

cdr3_nt: TGCGCCAGCAGCACGACCGGGACAGGTTGGACTGAAGCTTTCTTT
cdr3_aa: CASSTTGTGWTEAFF
cdr3_length: 15
d_call: TRBD1
v_call: TRBV5-1
clone_size: many
j_call: TRBJ1-1

cdr3_nt: TGTGCCAGCAGCCCACCGGGCAACTATGGCTACACCTTC
cdr3_aa: CASSPPGNYGYTF
cdr3_length: 13
d_call: NA
v_call: TRBV7-6
clone_size: many
j_call: TRBJ1-2

cdr3_nt: TGTGCCAGTAGCCGCAGGGGGTTCGAATATGGCTACACCTTC
cdr3_aa: CASSRRGFEYGYTF
cdr3_length: 14
d_call: TRBD1
v_call: TRBV19
clone_size: NA
j_call: TRBJ1-2

cdr3_nt: TGTGCCAGCAGCCCACTTGAAGCTTTCTTT
cdr3_aa: CASSPLEAFF
cdr3_length: 10
d_call: NA
v_call: TRBV7-9
clone_size: many
j_call: TRBJ1-1

cdr3_nt: TGCGCCAGCAGCCAAAAGGGGCGGGTGGGGTCGCGACGGGGCACTGAAGCTTTCTTT
cdr3_aa: CASSQKGRVGSRRGTEAFF
cdr3_length: 19
d_call: NA
v_call: TRBV4-1
clone_size: many
j_call: TRBJ1-1

cdr3_nt: TGTGCCACCGAACAGCGGGAGGGTTGGGCGAACACCGGGGAGCTGTTTTTT
cdr3_aa: CATEQREGWANTGELFF
cdr3_length: 17
d_call: TRBD2
v_call: TRBV15
clone_size: NA
j_call: TRBJ2-2

cdr3_nt: TGTGCCAGCAGCGTAGGGAACGGGGGGGGGGAGACCCAGTACTTC
cdr3_aa: CASSVGNGGGETQYF
cdr3_length: 15
d_call: TRBD2
v_call: TRBV9
clone_size: few
j_call: TRBJ2-5

cdr3_nt: TGCAGTGCCCATGACTCCAGCTCTGGAAACACCATATATTTT
cdr3_aa: CSAHDSSSGNTIYF
cdr3_length: 14
d_call: NA
v_call: TRBV20-1
clone_size: NA
j_call: TRBJ1-3

cdr3_nt: TGCGCCAGCAGCGCGCTAGCGGGGGGATACCAGGAGACCCAGTACTTC
cdr3_aa: CASSALAGGYQETQYF
cdr3_length: 16
d_call: TRBD2
v_call: TRBV5-1
clone_size: NA
j_call: TRBJ2-5

cdr3_nt: TGTGCTAGTGGTTTGGACCTTTTTCTGGAGAACACCGGGGAGCTGTTTTTT
cdr3_aa: CASGLDLFLENTGELFF
cdr3_length: 17
d_call: NA
v_call: TRBV12-5
clone_size: many
j_call: TRBJ2-2

cdr3_nt: TGTGCTAGAAGGGTCGGAAACACCATATATTTT
cdr3_aa: CARRVGNTIYF
cdr3_length: 11
d_call: NA
v_call: TRBV12-3/TRBV12-4
clone_size: few
j_call: TRBJ1-3

cdr3_nt: TGTGCCAGCAGCTTAAGATTCTACGGAGCGAACACCGGGGAGCTGTTTTTT
cdr3_aa: CASSLRFYGANTGELFF
cdr3_length: 17
d_call: NA
v_call: TRBV11-2
clone_size: few
j_call: TRBJ2-2

cdr3_nt: TGTGCCAGCAGTTCCGAGCTGGGGGCCGGGGAGCTGTTTTTT
cdr3_aa: CASSSELGAGELFF
cdr3_length: 14
d_call: NA
v_call: TRBV7-7
clone_size: many
j_call: TRBJ2-2

cdr3_nt: TGTGCCAGCAGCCAAGTTGCCACAGCTTACGAGCAGTACTTC
cdr3_aa: CASSQVATAYEQYF
cdr3_length: 14
d_call: NA
v_call: TRBV4-2
clone_size: NA
j_call: TRBJ2-7

cdr3_nt: TGCAGCGTCGCAGGGGGCCCCCCTGAAGCTTTCTTT
cdr3_aa: CSVAGGPPEAFF
cdr3_length: 12
d_call: TRBD1
v_call: TRBV29-1
clone_size: many
j_call: TRBJ1-1

cdr3_nt: TGTGCCAGCAGCGTAGCCGGGGCTCGGAACACCGGGGAGCTGTTTTTT
cdr3_aa: CASSVAGARNTGELFF
cdr3_length: 16
d_call: NA
v_call: TRBV9
clone_size: few
j_call: TRBJ2-2

cdr3_nt: TGTGCTAGCAGCTCTAGGACAGCCCCCTACAATGAGCAGTTCTTC
cdr3_aa: CASSSRTAPYNEQFF
cdr3_length: 15
d_call: NA
v_call: TRBV7-7
clone_size: many
j_call: TRBJ2-1

cdr3_nt: TGCGCCAGCAGTCTCGGGACCTCCTACGTGCAGTACTTC
cdr3_aa: CASSLGTSYVQYF
cdr3_length: 13
d_call: NA
v_call: TRBV23-1
clone_size: NA
j_call: TRBJ2-7

cdr3_nt: TGTGCCAGCAGTTACACCGGGACACCTATGAACACTGAAGCTTTCTTT
cdr3_aa: CASSYTGTPMNTEAFF
cdr3_length: 16
d_call: NA
v_call: TRBV6-2/TRBV6-3
clone_size: once
j_call: TRBJ1-1

cdr3_nt: TGTGCCAGCAGTTCACCCGGGAGGCACGAGCAGTACTTC
cdr3_aa: CASSSPGRHEQYF
cdr3_length: 13
d_call: TRBD2
v_call: TRBV12-3/TRBV12-4
clone_size: NA
j_call: TRBJ2-7

cdr3_nt: TGTGCCAGCAGCTTAGCGGGGGGGGTTAATCAGCCCCAGCATTTT
cdr3_aa: CASSLAGGVNQPQHF
cdr3_length: 15
d_call: NA
v_call: TRBV7-9
clone_size: many
j_call: TRBJ1-5

cdr3_nt: TGTGCCAGCAGACCACGAGGAGAGGACGAGCAGTACTTC
cdr3_aa: CASRPRGEDEQYF
cdr3_length: 13
d_call: NA
v_call: TRBV27
clone_size: NA
j_call: TRBJ2-7

cdr3_nt: TGTGCCAGCAGGCGGACAGGGGTCTACACAGATACGCAGTATTTT
cdr3_aa: CASRRTGVYTDTQYF
cdr3_length: 15
d_call: TRBD1
v_call: TRBV7-6
clone_size: many
j_call: TRBJ2-3

cdr3_nt: TGTGCCACAACCCCAGGACTCTCCTACGAGCAGTACTTC
cdr3_aa: CATTPGLSYEQYF
cdr3_length: 13
d_call: NA
v_call: TRBV28
clone_size: many
j_call: TRBJ2-7

cdr3_nt: TGTGCCAGCAGCTTAACCCCAGGGACTAGCGGCACAGATACGCAGTATTTT
cdr3_aa: CASSLTPGTSGTDTQYF
cdr3_length: 17
d_call: TRBD2
v_call: TRBV7-3
clone_size: many
j_call: TRBJ2-3

cdr3_nt: TGTGCCAGCAGCTTAGGTGGGAGAATCACAGATACGCAGTATTTT
cdr3_aa: CASSLGGRITDTQYF
cdr3_length: 15
d_call: NA
v_call: TRBV7-3
clone_size: NA
j_call: TRBJ2-3

cdr3_nt: TGTGCCAGCAGCCCCTTGGTAGGGAATCAGCCCCAGCATTTT
cdr3_aa: CASSPLVGNQPQHF
cdr3_length: 14
d_call: NA
v_call: TRBV12-3/TRBV12-4
clone_size: many
j_call: TRBJ1-5

cdr3_nt: TGTGCCACTCCGGGACTAGCTTCAGATACGCAGTATTTT
cdr3_aa: CATPGLASDTQYF
cdr3_length: 13
d_call: TRBD2
v_call: TRBV2
clone_size: many
j_call: TRBJ2-3

cdr3_nt: TGTGCCAGCAGTCCAACGAGGGGCTCCTACGAGCAGTACTTC
cdr3_aa: CASSPTRGSYEQYF
cdr3_length: 14
d_call: NA
v_call: TRBV28
clone_size: many
j_call: TRBJ2-7

cdr3_nt: TGTGCCAGCAGATCCAGGGGCCTCGATAACTATGGCTACACCTTC
cdr3_aa: CASRSRGLDNYGYTF
cdr3_length: 15
d_call: NA
v_call: TRBV12-3/TRBV12-4
clone_size: many
j_call: TRBJ1-2

cdr3_nt: TGTGCAAGCAGCTTAGTCGGGCAGGGGGTAACAGGGGAGCTGTTTTTT
cdr3_aa: CASSLVGQGVTGELFF
cdr3_length: 16
d_call: TRBD1
v_call: TRBV7-8
clone_size: NA
j_call: TRBJ2-2

cdr3_nt: TGTGCCAGCAGCCAAGATCCCTACAGGGAAGGAGGCAAAAACATTCAGTACTTC
cdr3_aa: CASSQDPYREGGKNIQYF
cdr3_length: 18
d_call: NA
v_call: TRBV14
clone_size: NA
j_call: TRBJ2-4

cdr3_nt: TGTGCCAGCAGCCCCGGCGCCAGGGGAGGAACTGAAGCTTTCTTT
cdr3_aa: CASSPGARGGTEAFF
cdr3_length: 15
d_call: NA
v_call: TRBV7-6
clone_size: many
j_call: TRBJ1-1

cdr3_nt: TGTGCCAGCAGCCAATCGAGCGGAACTGGGTACGAGCAGTACTTC
cdr3_aa: CASSQSSGTGYEQYF
cdr3_length: 15
d_call: NA
v_call: TRBV4-2
clone_size: few
j_call: TRBJ2-7

cdr3_nt: TGTGCCAGTAGTATCGACTCCCTTGTGGTCTATGGCTACACCTTC
cdr3_aa: CASSIDSLVVYGYTF
cdr3_length: 15
d_call: NA
v_call: TRBV19
clone_size: few
j_call: TRBJ1-2

cdr3_nt: TGTGCCAGCTCACCAAGTAGGCCGGCAGGTTCAGGCAATCAGCCCCAGCATTTT
cdr3_aa: CASSPSRPAGSGNQPQHF
cdr3_length: 18
d_call: NA
v_call: TRBV18
clone_size: many
j_call: TRBJ1-5

cdr3_nt: TGTGCCAGCCTAATCCGGGACAGGGGGCCTGTTCTGTTTTTT
cdr3_aa: CASLIRDRGPVLFF
cdr3_length: 14
d_call: TRBD1
v_call: TRBV2
clone_size: NA
j_call: TRBJ1-4

cdr3_nt: TGTGCCAGCAGCTTAACGGGAGAGGAGACCCAGTACTTC
cdr3_aa: CASSLTGEETQYF
cdr3_length: 13
d_call: NA
v_call: TRBV11-3
clone_size: many
j_call: TRBJ2-5

cdr3_nt: TGTGCCATCAGTGATCAGCAGGCTAGCTCCTACAATGAGCAGTTCTTC
cdr3_aa: CAISDQQASSYNEQFF
cdr3_length: 16
d_call: NA
v_call: TRBV10-3
clone_size: many
j_call: TRBJ2-1

cdr3_nt: TGCAGTACAATGATACGGACAGGGCCTATTGGCAATCAGCCCCAGCATTTT
cdr3_aa: CSTMIRTGPIGNQPQHF
cdr3_length: 17
d_call: TRBD1
v_call: TRBV20-1
clone_size: NA
j_call: TRBJ1-5

cdr3_nt: TGTGCCAGCAGTGGAGAGCAGACGCGTAACTACAATGAGCAGTTCTTC
cdr3_aa: CASSGEQTRNYNEQFF
cdr3_length: 16
d_call: NA
v_call: TRBV6-1
clone_size: many
j_call: TRBJ2-1

cdr3_nt: TGTGCCAGCCAATTAGCGGTTTACAATGAGCAGTTCTTC
cdr3_aa: CASQLAVYNEQFF
cdr3_length: 13
d_call: NA
v_call: TRBV19
clone_size: NA
j_call: TRBJ2-1

cdr3_nt: TGTGCCAGCAAGACAGACCCGGGTGCGGATCAAGAGACCCAGTACTTC
cdr3_aa: CASKTDPGADQETQYF
cdr3_length: 16
d_call: NA
v_call: TRBV6-5
clone_size: few
j_call: TRBJ2-5

cdr3_nt: TGTGCCAGCAGTGACTCAACTAACAATGAGCAGTTCTTC
cdr3_aa: CASSDSTNNEQFF
cdr3_length: 13
d_call: NA
v_call: TRBV6-4
clone_size: many
j_call: TRBJ2-1

cdr3_nt: TGTGCCAGCAGTTACGGGCAATCTGGGGCCAACGTCCTGACTTTC
cdr3_aa: CASSYGQSGANVLTF
cdr3_length: 15
d_call: NA
v_call: TRBV6-5
clone_size: NA
j_call: TRBJ2-6

cdr3_nt: TGTGCCAGCAGTTACACGGGACAGGGGAAGGACGGGGAGCTGTTTTTT
cdr3_aa: CASSYTGQGKDGELFF
cdr3_length: 16
d_call: TRBD1
v_call: TRBV6-6
clone_size: many
j_call: TRBJ2-2